This TCR beta chain was identified during a study of cytomegalovirus exposure and HLA in healthy donors. Study conclusions and caveats: Most TCRs appeared rarely, but some public TCRs recurred in many donors. The study recorded 164 TCR beta chains that were cytomegalovirus-associated. Reportedly, diagnosis of cytomegalovirus status by the classifier showed high specificity and sensitivity.

The table came from immunoSEQ multiplex PCR; TCRdb's copy has only in-frame clones and leaves some out. Of 150,000 to 200,000 clones listed, roughly 82% were seen once; the top ten hold less than 8.5%. Concerning this clone: Its antigen is currently unknown.

These donors were members of the roughly 120-subject validation cohort, a group separate from the roughly 670-subject first cohort. Germline assignment: CDR1 MNHNS and CDR2 SASEGT. The CDR3 runs 13 residues. J lost 8 bases, V lost 10 bases, and 11 bases had no gene match. The source is a man aged 18 to 35 in good health and CMV-seropositive. V usage is TRBV6-1 and J usage is TRBJ2-1; TRBD1 agrees at 7 bases. The sequenced sample was PBMCs. The chain's CDR3 is CATVRDRVDEQFF. In nucleotides, the CDR3 is TGTGCCACCGTCCGAGACAGGGTGGATGAGCAGTTCTTC.